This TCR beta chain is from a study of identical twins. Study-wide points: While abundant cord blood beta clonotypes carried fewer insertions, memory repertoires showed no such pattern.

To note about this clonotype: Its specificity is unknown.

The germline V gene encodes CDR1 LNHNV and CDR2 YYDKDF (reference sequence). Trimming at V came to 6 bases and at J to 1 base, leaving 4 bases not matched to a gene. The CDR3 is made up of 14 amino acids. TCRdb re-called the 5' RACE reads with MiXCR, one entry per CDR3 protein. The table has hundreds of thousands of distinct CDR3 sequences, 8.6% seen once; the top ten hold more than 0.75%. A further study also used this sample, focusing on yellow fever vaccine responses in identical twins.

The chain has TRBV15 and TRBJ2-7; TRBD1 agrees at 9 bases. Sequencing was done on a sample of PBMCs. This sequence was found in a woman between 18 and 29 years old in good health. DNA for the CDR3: TGTGCCACCAGAGACAGGGGGAGATCCTACGAGCAGTACTTC. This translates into CATRDRGRSYEQYF.